The TCR beta chain under discussion was sequenced for a study of T cells in Graves' hyperthyroidism and ophthalmopathy. Patients having uncontrolled infection, another autoimmune disease, pregnancy or lactation were not included. Germline V gene lookup returns CDR1 SGHRS and CDR2 YFSETQ. The CDR3 extends over 21 amino acids. J gave up 0 bases and V 4 bases, and 13 bases lay outside the gene matches. What was amplified from RNA transcripts were TCR beta CDR3 regions. First-round RT-PCR of the TCR CDR3 relied on the HTBI primer set. TCRdb recomputed calls from the multiplex PCR reads with MiXCR, one row per CDR3 protein. The sample has 650,000 to 750,000 distinct CDR3 sequences; 14% are singletons. In its sample, this clonotype was seen many times.

The sequence was obtained from a woman between 18 and 29 years old with Graves' hyperthyroidism. The material sequenced was blood. The J gene is TRBJ2-1, the V gene TRBV5-1, with 16 nucleotides matching TRBD2. The CDR3 spells CASSPAPGTSGRASSYNEQFF. The DNA for the CDR3 is TGCGCCAGCAGCCCCGCCCCGGGGACTAGCGGGAGGGCTAGCTCCTACAATGAGCAGTTCTTC. Looking up the rest from reference TRBV5-1 and TRBJ2-1 gives the full variable domain: KAGVTQTPRYLIKTRGQQVTLSCSPISGHRSVSWYQQTPGQGLQFLFEYFSETQRNKGNFPGRFSGRQFSNSRSEMNVSTLELGDSALYLCASSPAPGTSGRASSYNEQFFGPGTRLTVL.